This entry lists 10 T cell receptor beta chains sequenced from one sample in a study of T cells in women clearing cervical HPV infection. The table came from immunoSEQ multiplex PCR; TCRdb's copy has only in-frame clones and leaves some out. The repertoire shows about 16,000 clones; the top ten hold 5.5% to 8%. Material for sequencing was blood buffy coat. The receptors were gathered from a woman between 18 and 70 years old with a cervical HPV16 infection that either progressed to CIN3+ or cleared (not recorded which).

Concerning this clone: The observed sequence ends 3 residues before the CDR3 terminus, with the missing tail filled in from the germline J gene. The chain links TRBV20-1 to TRBJ2-5; 11 positions agree with TRBD1. With 2 bases clipped from V and 5 bases from J, the junction kept 4 bases outside the gene matches. Germline loops: CDR1 DFQATT, CDR2 SNEGSKA (reference sequence). The CDR3 runs 14 residues. The CDR3 is CSARRGQGGETQYF. The part of the CDR3 DNA that was read is TGCAGTGCTAGAAGGGGACAGGGGGGCGAGACC.

Concerning this clone itself: The CDR3 end is not reached by the read, which stops 3 residues before it; the germline J gene fills it in. The V gene is TRBV12-3 or TRBV12-4, the J gene TRBJ2-5, with 7 bases identical to TRBD2. The CDR3 runs 15 residues. V lost 0 bases to trimming and J lost 2 bases; unmatched junction nucleotides: 3. The DNA read from the CDR3 is TGTGCCAGCAGTTTAGCTCTAGCGGAACAAGAGACC. Protein sequence: CASSLALAEQET. The whole CDR3 sequence reads CASSLALAEQETQYF.

As concerns this clone: The read ends 3 residues early relative to the CDR3; the germline J gene fills the gap. J is TRBJ2-3 and V is TRBV5-1; D call uncertain. Germline V gene lookup returns CDR1 SGHRS and CDR2 YFSETQ. The CDR3 is 13 amino acids. Trimming removed 3 bases at V and 8 bases at J, with 13 bases between. Incomplete CDR3 DNA: TGCGCCAGCAGCTCCGAAGCCGGTGGTACG. Its protein is CASSSEAGGT. The whole CDR3 reads CASSSEAGGTQYF. The full variable domain, with the rest looked up from reference TRBV5-1 and TRBJ2-3, is KAGVTQTPRYLIKTRGQQVTLSCSPISGHRSVSWYQQTPGQGLQFLFEYFSETQRNKGNFPGRFSGRQFSNSRSEMNVSTLELGDSALYLCASSSEAGGTQYFGPGTRLTVL.

CDR3 sequence reads: CASSLFQTEVNTEAFF. Partial CDR3 DNA: TGTGCCAGTAGTTTGTTCCAGACTGAGGTGAACACTGAA. The V call is TRBV19, the J call TRBJ1-1; the D is unclear. The read falls 3 residues short of the CDR3 end, and the missing part is taken from the germline J gene. The CDR3 covers 16 residues. Germline CDR1 LNHDA, CDR2 SQIVND (reference sequence). V shed 5 bases and J shed 0 bases, with 16 bases lying between them.

Of note for this clone: The sequenced fragment ends 3 residues before the CDR3 boundary, so the rest is inferred from the germline J gene. This chain joins TRBV4-1 and TRBJ2-3; 10 bases are shared with TRBD2. V gave up 2 bases and J gave up 2 bases; unmatched junction bases: 4. The CDR3 runs to 16 residues. The germline CDR1 and CDR2 sequences are MGHRA and YSYEKL. The CDR3 sequence is CASSQPSGGDTDTQYF. The CDR3 DNA, read in part, is TGCGCCAGCAGCCAACCAAGCGGGGGGGACACAGATACG.

Notes on this clone: The sequenced fragment ends 3 residues before the CDR3 boundary, so the rest is inferred from the germline J gene. The rearrangement joins TRBV4-2 to TRBJ2-3; D gene uncertain. V lost 0 bases to trimming and J lost 6 bases, with 13 bases between them. Germline-derived CDR1 and CDR2 are LGHNA and YNFKEQ. The CDR3 is made up of 15 amino acids. CDR3 loop: CASSQDFKPRDTQYF. CDR3 DNA (partial): TGTGCCAGCAGCCAAGATTTTAAGCCCCGGGATACG.

Concerning this clone itself: The DNA ends 3 residues before the CDR3 does, and the rest of the CDR3 is filled in from the germline J gene. This sequence joins TRBV20-1 and TRBJ2-3, with 10 bases fitting TRBD1. The V gene's germline CDR1 is DFQATT and CDR2 SNEGSKA (reference sequence). The CDR3 is made up of 16 amino acids. Unmatched junction bases numbered 8, after V lost 2 bases and J lost 3 bases. The CDR3 sequence: CSARNTGQGGTDTQYF. The sequenced part of the CDR3 DNA is TGCAGTGCTAGAAACACCGGACAGGGGGGGACAGATACG.

A word on this clone: The read terminates 3 residues before the CDR3 end, so the remaining end is supplied by the germline J gene. The V gene is TRBV20-1, the J gene TRBJ2-5; 8 bases align to TRBD2. The germline V gene encodes CDR1 DFQATT and CDR2 SNEGSKA (reference sequence). Germline trimming cut 6 bases from V and 5 bases from J; bases unmatched to any gene: 23. The length of the CDR3 is 18 residues. CDR3 sequence reads: CSATRPTTGTRNGETQYF. The sequenced part of the CDR3 DNA is TGCAGTGCCACACGCCCAACCACCGGGACTAGGAACGGGGAGACC.

CDR3 sequence reads: CASSAGTGRYGYTF. The sequenced part of the CDR3 DNA is TGTGCCAGCAGCGCCGGGACAGGAAGGTATGGC. The V call is TRBV5-5, the J call TRBJ1-2; 8 bases fit TRBD1. The read finishes 3 residues shy of the CDR3 end, and the germline J gene is used to complete it. The CDR3 contains 14 residues. Germline V gene lookup returns CDR1 SGHKS and CDR2 YYEKEE (reference sequence). V shed 4 bases, J shed 5 bases, and the junction held 7 bases outside the gene matches.

Concerning this clone itself: The read stops 3 residues short of the end of the CDR3; the missing end is completed from the germline J gene. The chain links TRBV5-4 to TRBJ2-3, with 8 bases fitting TRBD2. In germline, CDR1 is SGHNT, CDR2 YYREEE (reference sequence). The CDR3 contains 15 residues. Trimming removed 2 bases from V and 2 bases from J; junction bases left unmatched: 4. The CDR3 here is CASSLAGASTDTQYF. CDR3 DNA, as far as it was read: TGTGCCAGCAGCTTAGCGGGGGCCTCCACAGATACG.